This T cell receptor (beta chain) was profiled in a study of OX40 agonist ivuxolimab in advanced cancers. Study as a whole: Previous treatment with anti-PD-1, anti-PD-L1 or anti-CTLA-4 therapy was allowed; 35% to 50% had received some. Study-wide points: Circulating CD4+ and CD8+ T cells showed clonal expansion by week 6 at 0.1 to 3.0 mg/kg.

Sequenced by immunoSEQ multiplex PCR; TCRdb stores in-frame clones only, minus some. Here the sample spans some 70,000 clones, about 86% being singletons. Concerning this clone itself: The antigen is undetermined.

J lost 4 bases, V lost 6 bases, and 3 bases had no gene match. The CDR3 sequence is 14 residues long. CDR1 is SQVTM and CDR2 is ANQGSEA in the germline V gene. The starting material was CD4+ or CD8+ T cells sorted from blood, obtained in a trial of the OX40 agonist ivuxolimab. The TCR sequence derives from an adult with an advanced solid tumor such as melanoma, head and neck, liver or kidney cancer. The rearrangement links TRBV29-1 to TRBJ1-6; 10 positions agree with TRBD1. CDR3 sequence: CSVGTGAYNSPLHF. The CDR3 nucleotides are TGCAGCGTCGGGACAGGGGCGTATAATTCACCCCTCCACTTT.